This T cell receptor (beta chain) is from a study of T cell responses to AZD1222 COVID-19 vaccine (dated by TCRdb to the early 2020s). General notes on the study: A total of around 240 trial participants underwent TCR sequencing, of whom some 200 had received two doses of AZD1222 and approximately 25 had received two doses of the MenACWY control vaccine. Trial participants were enrolled by age into subgroups of 18-55, 56-69 and 70-plus years, and around 150, 28 and 57 TCR-sequenced participants, respectively, were included in these subgroups.

Remarks on this clone: Which antigen it targets is not known. No quality values exist for individual bases; no much larger clone is one base distant.

Based on the germline V gene, the CDR1 and CDR2 sequences are LGHNA and YNFKEQ. Unmatched junction bases come to 15, with V trimmed by 6 bases and J by 8 bases. The CDR3 spans 16 residues, from the cysteine through the phenylalanine. Only the CDR3 portion is preserved as DNA: 48 bases, with reading frame beginning at the first base. What the time point label conveys for this sample: about 28 days (+/-7) after the second vaccine dose. Because spike-specific TCR depth and breadth did not differ between the two schedules, AZD1222 recipients who got a second dose at roughly 4 weeks were pooled with those who got a second dose at roughly 12 weeks. Vaccinee samples were obtained from the UK trials COV001 and COV002, which included a single-blind randomized controlled phase 2/3 trial of AZD1222 (ChAdOx1 nCoV-19) in healthy adults. Trial participant PBMC samples were collected at day 0 and day 28 after the second dose for TCRbeta chain sequencing.

The paper as a whole reports these results and caveats: Spike-specific TCR breadth and depth rose significantly after two AZD1222 doses compared with day 0 and with MenACWY recipients. Reportedly, almost half of the unique spike-specific TCRs recognized epitopes lying outside the regions that are mutated in the B.1.351 and B.1.1.7 variants. In the small 56-69-year group, the increase in depth fell short of significance, most likely because of low power. Most participants were white British and females outnumbered males, and the authors suggested that clonal diversity may have been underestimated. Conclusions about previously exposed vaccinees are limited because only six or seven AZD1222 recipients were SARS-CoV-2 seropositive at baseline. Because no day 14 peak-response samples were available, the repertoires could be characterized only after the peak T cell response. CD4 TCRs associated with the vaccine covered the entire spike protein, and the dominant responses were in regions 160-218 and 743-854.

The CDR3 regions of human TCRbeta chains were subjected to immunosequencing. Under the source paper's analysis protocol: TCRs in the repertoires were matched against a reference library of SARS-CoV-2-specific TCRs that had been generated with the MIRA antigen-specificity platform. Breadth meant the fraction of unique TCRs that were SARS-CoV-2-associated, whereas depth meant the fraction of total T cells that were SARS-CoV-2-associated. Using the MIRA data, each spike-specific TCR was mapped to the spike region that the TCR reacts to and placed in a CD4 or CD8 class. Log10-transformed breadth and depth values were compared by one-way ANOVA with Sidak's multiple comparisons tests. TCRdb's version of the immuneACCESS table is confined to in-frame rearrangements and falls short of the full clone set. An unresolved V gene accounts for under half of the shortfall where checked; the remainder is of unknown origin. Clonal size and the V and J genes are those of that table, whereas D and trimming came from the DNA. This sample comprises approximately 120,000 clones, around 83% of them detected only once. In total, the top ten clones hold about 26% of the sample.

The sequenced sample was peripheral blood, obtained 28 days after the second AZD1222 dose. The source is an adult who received the AZD1222 COVID-19 vaccine. This chain is built from TRBV4-2 and TRBJ2-7; the central 11 bases match TRBD1. The nucleotide sequence reads as follows: TGTGCCAGCAGACACTCCGGGGACAGGGGGTTGGTGAAGCAGTACTTC. This gives the protein CASRHSGDRGLVKQYF.